Included here is one TCR beta chain sequence, with context. The target of this receptor is not known. No base-level quality is on record; no much larger clone is a single base apart. This specimen belongs to a study of T cell responses to AZD1222 COVID-19 vaccine (dated by TCRdb to 2020 to 2023). For the wider study: AZD1222 recipients given second doses at about 4 weeks or at about 12 weeks were pooled, since spike-specific TCR depth and breadth were not found to differ between the two schedules. Trial participants were enrolled by age into subgroups of 18-55, 56-69 and 70-plus years, and roughly 150, 30 and 60 TCR-sequenced participants, respectively, were included in these subgroups. TCR sequencing covered roughly 230 trial participants: 200 to 220 given two doses of AZD1222 and approximately 26 given two doses of MenACWY control vaccine.

Here is what the overall study found, with its caveats: The 56-69-year group was small, and its depth increase did not reach significance, likely because of low power. Only five or six AZD1222 recipients were SARS-CoV-2 seropositive at baseline, limiting conclusions about previously exposed vaccinees. Participants were mostly white British and included more females than males, and it was suggested by the authors that clonal diversity may have been underestimated. After two AZD1222 doses, spike-specific TCR breadth and depth were significantly higher than at day 0 and than in MenACWY recipients. Reportedly, close to half of the unique spike-specific TCRs recognized epitopes lying outside the regions that are mutated in the B.1.351 and B.1.1.7 variants. Because no samples from the day 14 peak response were available, repertoires could be characterized only after the peak T cell response. The whole spike protein was spanned by vaccine-associated CD4 TCRs, and dominant responses were seen in regions 160-218 and 743-854.

The sample's time point label, decoded: baseline before first vaccination. Samples from vaccinated people were obtained from the UK trials COV001 and COV002, which included a single-blind randomized controlled phase 2/3 trial of AZD1222 (ChAdOx1 nCoV-19) in healthy adults. Trial participant PBMC samples were collected at day 0 and day 28 after the second dose for TCRbeta chain sequencing. The CDR3 regions of human TCRbeta chains were analyzed by immunosequencing. On the authors' methods: TCRs in the repertoires were compared against a reference library of SARS-CoV-2-specific TCRs that had been generated with the MIRA antigen-specificity platform. Breadth meant the fraction of unique TCRs that were SARS-CoV-2-associated, whereas depth meant the fraction of total T cells that were SARS-CoV-2-associated. Using the MIRA data, each spike-specific TCR was assigned both to the spike region to which the TCR was reactive and to a CD4 or CD8 class. Log10-transformed breadth and depth values were compared by one-way ANOVA with Sidak's multiple comparisons tests. Held by TCRdb, this immuneACCESS table contains in-frame sequences only and omits some clones. Under half of the omission traces to an unresolved V gene where checked; the cause of the rest is unknown. The V and J calls and clone size were taken over from that table, and D and trimming were inferred from the DNA. This sample has more than 85,000 clones in its table, and 85% to 90% of those were observed once. Roughly a sixth of the sample lies in the top ten.

The germline V gene yields MNHNS for CDR1 and SASEGT for CDR2. V is reduced by 0 bases and J by 0 bases, leaving a spacing of 15 bases between them. There are 18 amino acids in the CDR3, from cysteine to phenylalanine inclusive. Only the CDR3 DNA is retained, 54 bases long and in frame from the first base. This clonotype originated in an adult in good health. The sequencing here drew on peripheral blood, taken on day 0 of AZD1222 vaccination. The rearrangement joined TRBV6-1 to TRBJ1-5, with the D gene call left open. The CDR3: CASSEALGASLSNQPQHF. The sequence in DNA is TGTGCCAGCAGTGAAGCGCTTGGAGCCAGCCTTAGCAATCAGCCCCAGCATTTT.